These T cell receptor beta chains were read from a single sample in a study of patients and donors after allogeneic stem cell transplantation. TCRdb itself ran the RT-PCR reads through MiXCR, one entry per CDR3 protein. The table shows roughly 8,800 distinct CDR3 sequences, with almost 4% occurring only once. Sequences were obtained from blood, either unsorted or a sorted T cell fraction (not recorded which). These receptors all stem from a human donor who was either an allogeneic HSCT recipient or a stem cell or donor lymphocyte infusion donor (not recorded which). It is not recorded whose cells these are; they may come from a transplant donor. Each CDR3 is given with its conserved first and last residue. Rows may omit the clone size; those that give it use once, few, many or a size class.

V: TRBV4-3; size: medium-sized; CDR3: CASSQGQGILNEQFF
V: TRBV12-3/TRBV12-4; size: NA; CDR3: CASSLTGSYNSPLHF
V: TRBV6-2/TRBV6-3; size: NA; CDR3: CASSTQEGYRGTDTQYF
V: TRBV4-3; size: few; CDR3: CASSPGVGQGGETQYF
V: TRBV6-2/TRBV6-3; size: many; CDR3: CASSYAPSGPQETQYF
V: TRBV7-9; size: many; CDR3: CASNTGGVAGELFF
V: TRBV20-1; size: many; CDR3: CSARGPVVSYIQYF
V: TRBV6-2/TRBV6-3; size: many; CDR3: CASSPTVTGGFF
V: TRBV30; size: many; CDR3: CAWSETVNTEAFF
V: TRBV25-1; size: many; CDR3: CASSWAGVSHEQYF
V: TRBV7-2; size: many; CDR3: CASRLDRASTGELFF
V: TRBV10-2; size: NA; CDR3: CASSDGTENEKLFF
V: TRBV6-6; size: many; CDR3: CASSYRVSYEQYF
V: TRBV9; size: many; CDR3: CASSVEASQETQYF
V: TRBV7-9; size: many; CDR3: CASQYRGLRDQETQYF
V: TRBV4-3; size: many; CDR3: CASSGTSGHEQFF
V: TRBV7-2; size: many; CDR3: CASSSGTSDTGELFF
V: TRBV4-1; size: medium-sized; CDR3: CASSQEGGYQPQHF
V: TRBV30; size: few; CDR3: CAWSRRGTDTQYF
V: TRBV20-1; size: many; CDR3: CSVSSGTYEQYF
V: TRBV28; size: NA; CDR3: CASSLFSGTLDTEAFF
V: TRBV28; size: medium-sized; CDR3: CASSLGGSYGYTF
V: TRBV10-3; size: medium-sized; CDR3: CAIRRERLTGELFF
V: TRBV13; size: many; CDR3: CASQGRLQAYEQYF
V: TRBV12-3/TRBV12-4; size: many; CDR3: CASSPEDRGYGYTF
V: TRBV11-3; size: medium-sized; CDR3: CASSLPGRLPNTEAFF
V: TRBV20-1; size: NA; CDR3: CSAPAGRGPRTGELFF
V: TRBV5-1; size: many; CDR3: CASSPDSSYNEQFF
V: TRBV4-2; size: many; CDR3: CASSLLGLDTQYF
V: TRBV7-9; size: NA; CDR3: CASSLLGQVDEQFF
V: TRBV10-3; size: many; CDR3: CAIAREGATGELFF
V: TRBV7-9; size: medium-sized; CDR3: CASSPWVWGQVTYEQYF
V: TRBV12-3/TRBV12-4; size: medium-sized; CDR3: CASSLGRQETQYF
V: TRBV24-1; size: many; CDR3: CATSDKQGAPDEQYF
V: TRBV7-9; size: large; CDR3: CASIPGGWGNEQFF
V: TRBV2; size: many; CDR3: CASTAQVFSYEQYF
V: TRBV4-2; size: medium-sized; CDR3: CASSQGTSGNTGELFF
V: TRBV6-1; size: NA; CDR3: CASTLRPGEQYF
V: TRBV20-1; size: medium-sized; CDR3: CSARRASNQPQHF
V: TRBV7-6; size: many; CDR3: CASSLGTSGSGETQYF
V: TRBV6-2/TRBV6-3; size: NA; CDR3: CASSLANDYEQYF